Below, 3 T cell receptor beta chains from the same sample are listed, as sequenced in a study of blood T cells in healthy people across ages. The authors ran a second PCR of about 7 to 12 cycles using a sample-barcoded 5' primer and a J-beta primer mix. TCRdb itself ran the 5' RACE reads through MiXCR, one entry per CDR3 protein. In the table there are more than 900,000 distinct CDR3 sequences, under 35% of which are singletons. The same data also went into a second study, on T cells of mothers and their children.

Sequencing was carried out using blood. These receptors originate from a woman in her thirties or forties in good health.

This clonotype appeared a few times. The rearrangement joins TRBV3-1 to TRBJ1-1, with D possibly being TRBD1 (5 bases). V shed 5 bases and J shed 1 base, with 14 bases lying between them. The CDR3 consists of 15 residues. The V gene's germline CDR1 is LGHDT and CDR2 YNNKEL (reference sequence). CDR3: CASSRALTGNTEAFF. The CDR3, as DNA: TGTGCCAGCAGCAGGGCTCTTACAGGGAACACTGAAGCTTTCTTT.

This clonotype has ten or more counts. The chain couples TRBV6-1 to TRBJ2-7; no clear D. Germline-derived CDR1 and CDR2 are MNHNS and SASEGT. The CDR3 is 14 residues long. Trimming pared 5 bases from V and 1 base from J, leaving 12 bases between. CDR3 in DNA: TGTGCCAGCAGTCCCCGGCAGGTATCCTACGAGCAGTACTTC. This sequence encodes CASSPRQVSYEQYF.

The sample holds many counts of this clonotype. The rearrangement links TRBV20-1 to TRBJ2-7; 9 nucleotides align to TRBD1. The V gene end was trimmed by 5 bases and the J gene end by 2 bases; junction bases not matched to a gene: 13. CDR3 length equals 16 residues. CDR1 and CDR2 (germline): DFQATT, SNEGSKA (reference sequence). In DNA, the CDR3 is TGCAGTGCTCGGAGCGGACCGGGACAGGGACCCTACGAGCAGTACTTC. It is translated as CSARSGPGQGPYEQYF.